This T cell receptor (beta chain) is drawn from a study of control samples from healthy donors and cancer patients. Method: immunoSEQ multiplex PCR; TCRdb's copy keeps in-frame clones and lacks some. The sample lists 150,000 to 200,000 clones; around 87% were seen once. The V and J ends lost 4 bases and 5 bases respectively, with 19 bases between them. The CDR3 loop spans 15 amino acids. Germline lookup yields CDR1 SGHKS and CDR2 YYEKEE (reference sequence). The J gene is TRBJ2-7, the V gene TRBV5-5; D is undetermined. The TCR was taken from a woman in her forties or fifties in good health. Sequenced: blood. This CDR3 reads CASSPRPSSSNEQYF. DNA of the CDR3: TGTGCCAGCAGCCCCCGCCCCTCCTCTTCGAACGAGCAGTACTTC.